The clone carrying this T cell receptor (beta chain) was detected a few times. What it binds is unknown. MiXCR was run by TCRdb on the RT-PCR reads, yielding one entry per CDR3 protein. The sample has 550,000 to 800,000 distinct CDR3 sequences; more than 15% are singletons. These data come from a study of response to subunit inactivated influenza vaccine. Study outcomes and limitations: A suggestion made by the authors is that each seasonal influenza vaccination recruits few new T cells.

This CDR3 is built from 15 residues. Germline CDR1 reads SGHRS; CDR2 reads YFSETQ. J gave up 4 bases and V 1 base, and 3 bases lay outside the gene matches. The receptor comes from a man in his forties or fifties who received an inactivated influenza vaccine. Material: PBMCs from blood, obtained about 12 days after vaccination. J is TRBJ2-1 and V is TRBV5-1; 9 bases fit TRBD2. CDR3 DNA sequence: TGCGCCAGCAGCTTGAGCCTAGCGGGGTACAATGAGCAGTTCTTC. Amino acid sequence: CASSLSLAGYNEQFF.